What follows are 27 T cell receptor beta chains derived from one specimen sequenced in a study of blood T cell repertoires in COVID-19. Sequencing used immunoSEQ multiplex PCR; TCRdb keeps in-frame clones, though not all of them. The sample shows a few hundred thousand clones, around four fifths of them seen only once. Sequencing was performed on peripheral blood. Source of these receptors: a woman in her forties or fifties with active or convalescent COVID-19.

The chain combines TRBV2 with TRBJ2-7; D might be TRBD1 (6 bases). V lost 6 bases and J lost 3, with 18 bases in between. The CDR3 is 15 amino acids. CDR1 is SNHLY, CDR2 FYNNEI, per germline. In nucleotides, the CDR3 is TGTGCCAGCAGGGCCGACCAGGGGAAGTACTACGAGCAGTACTTC. It is translated as CASRADQGKYYEQYF.

The chain is built from TRBV5-4 and TRBJ1-3; no firm D call. Germline V gene data show CDR1 as SGHNT and CDR2 as YYREEE (reference sequence). Between the trimmed V and J ends, which lost 4 bases and 2 bases, there was a span of 16 bases. The CDR3 totals 16 residues. CDR3 in amino acids: CASSTDLGRAGNTIYF. CDR3 nucleotides: TGTGCCAGCAGCACCGATTTGGGGAGGGCTGGAAACACCATATATTTT.

This clone showed up just once. The chain recombines TRBV5-1 with TRBJ1-1, with D perhaps TRBD1 (5 bases). The V end lost 3 bases, the J end lost 4 bases, and 13 bases lay between the germline ends. The CDR3 has 14 amino acids. Germline V gives CDR1 SGHRS, CDR2 YFSETQ. This CDR3 reads CASSYFGGGTEAFF. Written as DNA, the CDR3 is TGCGCCAGCAGCTATTTTGGGGGAGGCACTGAAGCTTTCTTT.

This clone came up once. The V gene is TRBV6-6, the J gene TRBJ2-4, with D maybe TRBD2 (5 bases). Germline V gene data show CDR1 as MNHNY and CDR2 as SVGAGI (reference sequence). V lost 5 bases and J 0 bases, leaving 14 bases between the germline ends. The CDR3 runs 16 residues. The DNA of the CDR3 is TGTGCCAGCAGTAGCAGCGGCTTACTAGCCAAAAACATTCAGTACTTC. Its translation: CASSSSGLLAKNIQYF.

The sample holds one count of this clone. The chain couples TRBV9 to TRBJ2-1; no firm D call. V shed 1 base and J shed 12 bases, with 11 bases lying between them. The CDR3 spans 12 residues. The germline gives CDR1 SGDLS, CDR2 YYNGEE. CDR3 sequence: CASSVSAESQFF. The CDR3 DNA sequence: TGTGCCAGCAGCGTAAGCGCCGAATCGCAGTTCTTC.

V and J are TRBV5-5 and TRBJ2-2; TRBD2 is a possible D gene (6 bases). V lost 0 bases and J 5 bases, leaving 11 bases between the germline ends. CDR1 SGHKS and CDR2 YYEKEE come from the germline V gene (reference sequence). The CDR3 is 15 amino acids. The CDR3 spells CASSLGLASTGELFF. In DNA, the CDR3 is TGTGCCAGCAGCTTGGGTCTAGCGTCAACCGGGGAGCTGTTTTTT.

The rearrangement uses TRBV18 and TRBJ2-1, with D uncertain. V was shortened by 1 base and J by 2 bases, with 9 bases between the two germline ends. This CDR3 is built from 15 residues. The germline gives CDR1 KGHSH, CDR2 LQKENI. CDR3 nucleotide sequence: TGTGCCAGCTCACCACGGGCTTACCCCTACAATGAGCAGTTCTTC. It is translated as CASSPRAYPYNEQFF.

The J gene is TRBJ1-4, the V gene TRBV10-1; D not certain. V was clipped by 5 bases and J by 4 bases, with 5 bases between them. CDR3 length: 12 residues. In germline, CDR1 is WNHNN, CDR2 SYGVQD (reference sequence). The CDR3 DNA sequence: TGCGCCAGCAGTCCTAATAATGAAAAACTGTTTTTT. Encoded protein: CASSPNNEKLFF.

The CDR3 protein is CASSSTDLTYEQYF. CDR3 in DNA: TGTGCCAGCAGCTCTACGGACTTGACCTACGAGCAGTACTTC. The V and J genes are TRBV7-9 and TRBJ2-7; D is perhaps TRBD2 (5 bases). V lost 4 bases and J 2 bases, leaving 12 bases between the germline ends. The CDR3 sequence is 14 residues long. CDR1 and CDR2 (germline): SEHNR, FQNEAQ (reference sequence).

V gene TRBV5-5 combines with J gene TRBJ2-7, with 14 nucleotides matching TRBD2. The V and J ends lost 0 bases and 12 bases, in that order; junction bases with no gene match: 8. Germline assignment: CDR1 SGHKS and CDR2 YYEKEE (reference sequence). CDR3 length: 15 amino acids. The CDR3 DNA is TGTGCCAGCAGCTTGGCCGAGACTAGCGGGAGGGCGGGGTACTTC. It specifies CASSLAETSGRAGYF.

This chain joins TRBV5-1 and TRBJ2-7; D is possibly TRBD2 (6 bases). The CDR3 contains 15 residues. Germline V gene lookup returns CDR1 SGHRS and CDR2 YFSETQ. With 1 base removed from V and 6 bases from J, the gap between germline ends came to 17 bases. CDR3 region: CASSLLGGDGAEQYF. Here the CDR3 DNA reads TGCGCCAGCAGCTTGTTGGGCGGGGATGGGGCCGAGCAGTACTTC. Based on the CDR3 plus reference TRBV5-1 and TRBJ2-7, the full variable domain is KAGVTQTPRYLIKTRGQQVTLSCSPISGHRSVSWYQQTPGQGLQFLFEYFSETQRNKGNFPGRFSGRQFSNSRSEMNVSTLELGDSALYLCASSLLGGDGAEQYFGPGTRLTVT.

This chain joins TRBV7-8 and TRBJ2-5, with 9 positions matching TRBD2. CDR3 length equals 15 residues. The V and J ends lost 5 bases and 4 bases, in that order; junction bases with no gene match: 8. CDR1 is SGHVS, CDR2 FQNEAQ, per germline. The CDR3, as DNA: TGTGCCAGCAGCCCAGGGGCTAGCGGGGTAGAGACCCAGTACTTC. Amino acids: CASSPGASGVETQYF.

This sequence joins TRBV9 and TRBJ1-6; 7 bases fit TRBD1. This CDR3 is built from 16 residues. Germline values: CDR1 SGDLS, CDR2 YYNGEE. The junction had 3 bases not matched to a gene; V was cut back by 3 bases and J by 0 bases. The DNA for the CDR3 is TGTGCCAGCAGCGCCAGGGGGAGCTCCTATAATTCACCCCTCCACTTT. As protein: CASSARGSSYNSPLHF.

V usage is TRBV19 and J usage is TRBJ2-5; D uncertain. V lost 3 bases and J lost 1, with 18 bases in between. This CDR3 region has 17 residues. Germline V lookup: CDR1 LNHDA, CDR2 SQIVND (reference sequence). The CDR3 DNA reads as TGTGCCAGTAGTATGGTCATTGGCAGTCGAACCCAAGAGACCCAGTACTTC. This codes for CASSMVIGSRTQETQYF.

This clone was observed a few times. This sequence joins TRBV5-1 and TRBJ2-7, with TRBD1 matching 7 bases. This CDR3 is built from 14 residues. V lost 2 bases and J lost 0; bases outside the gene matches: 2. Germline V gene data show CDR1 as SGHRS and CDR2 as YFSETQ. CDR3 DNA sequence: TGCGCCAGCAGCTTCGGGGACAGCTCCTACGAGCAGTACTTC. Protein: CASSFGDSSYEQYF.

J is TRBJ2-5 and V is TRBV7-3; 8 bases agree with TRBD2. Trimming cost V 5 bases and J 2 bases; bases outside gene matches: 7. The V gene's germline CDR1 is SGHTA and CDR2 FQGTGA. The CDR3 covers 15 residues. The CDR3 DNA reads as TGTGCCAGCAGCCCCCTAGCGGGCGGTCAAGAGACCCAGTACTTC. This codes for CASSPLAGGQETQYF.

This clone occurred once. The chain couples TRBV7-3 to TRBJ1-1, with 11 positions matching TRBD1. The CDR3 is made up of 17 amino acids. The V gene end was trimmed by 2 bases and the J gene end by 0 bases; junction bases not matched to a gene: 5. CDR1 and CDR2 (germline): SGHTA, FQGTGA. CDR3 protein: CASSLRTGGDMNTEAFF. The CDR3 bases are TGTGCCAGCAGCTTACGGACAGGGGGCGACATGAACACTGAAGCTTTCTTT. Supplemented by reference TRBV7-3 and TRBJ1-1, the full variable domain reads GAGVSQTPSNKVTEKGKYVELRCDPISGHTALYWYRQSLGQGPEFLIYFQGTGAADDSGLPNDRFFAVRPEGSVSTLKIQRTERGDSAVYLCASSLRTGGDMNTEAFFGQGTRLTVV.

This chain joins TRBV6-6 and TRBJ1-3; D is unresolved. Germline V lookup: CDR1 MNHNY, CDR2 SVGAGI (reference sequence). CDR3 length: 15 residues. V lost 6 bases to trimming and J lost 4 bases, with 16 bases between them. This CDR3 is CASSPGGVAGNTIYF. The CDR3 region has the DNA TGTGCCAGCAGCCCCGGCGGGGTAGCGGGAAACACCATATATTTT.

The genes are TRBV30 and TRBJ2-1; D is undetermined. This CDR3 comprises 14 residues. CDR1 and CDR2 (germline): GTSNPN, SVGIG (reference sequence). V was shortened by 1 base and J by 6 bases, with 13 bases between the two germline ends. CDR3 in amino acids: CAWSGSTISNEQFF. As DNA, the CDR3 is TGTGCCTGGAGTGGGAGTACAATTTCCAATGAGCAGTTCTTC.

This clone appeared a single time. J is TRBJ2-3 and V is TRBV27, with D perhaps TRBD2 (5 bases). Germline lookup yields CDR1 MNHEY and CDR2 SMNVEV (reference sequence). The CDR3 contains 16 residues. Trimming took off 0 bases at V and 5 bases at J, with 15 bases between the two ends. The CDR3 nucleotides read TGTGCCAGCAGTTTATCATCGGGGAGAGGAGGAGATACGCAGTATTTT. It is translated as CASSLSSGRGGDTQYF.

This clone was detected only once. The V and J genes are TRBV5-1 and TRBJ2-1, with TRBD2 matching 8 bases. Germline V gives CDR1 SGHRS, CDR2 YFSETQ. Unmatched junction bases numbered 19, after V lost 4 bases and J lost 7 bases. The length of the CDR3 is 18 residues. The chain's CDR3 is CASSARGLTGGPPNEQFF. In DNA, the CDR3 is TGCGCCAGCAGCGCCCGTGGGCTAACGGGAGGGCCTCCGAATGAGCAGTTCTTC.

The V call is TRBV3-1 (or the pseudogene TRBV3-2), the J call TRBJ1-1, with 8 bases matching TRBD1. The CDR3 has 17 residues. J lost 4 bases, V lost 0 bases, and 10 bases had no gene match. Germline V CDR1 and CDR2: LGHDT, YNNKEL (reference sequence). The CDR3 DNA reads TGTGCCAGCAGCCAAGAGGGGGGCAGGGGGCAGAGCACTGAAGCTTTCTTT. It specifies CASSQEGGRGQSTEAFF.

V usage is TRBV28 and J usage is TRBJ2-5; 7 nucleotides match TRBD2. This CDR3 spans 15 amino acids. CDR1 is MDHEN and CDR2 is SYDVKM in the germline V gene. The V gene end was trimmed by 4 bases and the J gene end by 4 bases; junction bases not matched to a gene: 9. The DNA for the CDR3 is TGTGCCAGCAGTTCCTACGGACTAGGGCTAGAGACCCAGTACTTC. It yields the protein CASSSYGLGLETQYF.

The V call is TRBV7-8, the J call TRBJ2-7; 8 bases align to TRBD1. CDR3 size: 16 residues. Per the germline V gene, CDR1 is SGHVS and CDR2 is FQNEAQ. Germline trimming cut 6 bases from V and 5 bases from J; bases unmatched to any gene: 15. The CDR3 spells CASRPNLDRAIDEQYF. CDR3 nucleotide sequence: TGTGCCAGCAGACCAAATCTGGACAGGGCGATTGACGAGCAGTACTTC.

V usage is TRBV5-1 and J usage is TRBJ2-2, with 11 bases that match TRBD2. The J segment lost 4 bases and the V segment lost 0 bases, leaving 5 bases of the junction unmatched. Looked up from germline, CDR1 is SGHRS and CDR2 is YFSETQ. The CDR3 contains 17 residues. CDR3 in amino acids: CASSLGPTSGVTGELFF. The CDR3 DNA reads as TGCGCCAGCAGCTTGGGTCCGACTAGCGGGGTCACCGGGGAGCTGTTTTTT.

V gene TRBV27 combines with J gene TRBJ1-6; D is uncertain. Between the trimmed V and J ends, which lost 6 bases and 5 bases, there was a span of 8 bases. The CDR3 covers 13 residues. Germline assignment: CDR1 MNHEY and CDR2 SMNVEV (reference sequence). In DNA, the CDR3 is TGTGCCAGCAGGTTTGTCGATAATTCACCCCTCCACTTT. Its protein is CASRFVDNSPLHF.

The chain employs TRBV6-6 and TRBJ2-3; TRBD1 is a possible D gene (6 bases). V was clipped by 2 bases and J by 5 bases, with 11 bases between them. The V gene's germline CDR1 is MNHNY and CDR2 SVGAGI (reference sequence). There are 14 residues in the CDR3. This chain's CDR3 is CASSYPAGEDTQYF. DNA of the CDR3: TGTGCCAGCAGTTACCCAGCAGGGGAAGATACGCAGTATTTT.